The rows below give T cell receptor beta chains drawn from one sample of a study of T cells in Graves' hyperthyroidism and ophthalmopathy. TCRdb analysed the multiplex PCR reads with MiXCR anew, one entry per CDR3 protein. The sample contains 300,000 to 450,000 distinct CDR3 sequences, about 18% of which appear only once. Sample: blood. Receptors originate from a young woman with Graves' hyperthyroidism that later progressed to Graves' ophthalmopathy. The conserved cysteine and the conserved F or W are not part of the CDR3 here. Fields, in order: J gene, V gene, CDR3 protein.

TRBJ2-2 TRBV7-9 ASSSPSYGLTGELF
TRBJ2-7 TRBV6-1 ASSPGTGGAGEQY
TRBJ2-7 TRBV30 AWSLSGYEQY
TRBJ1-5 TRBV2 ASSEAKDQPQH
TRBJ1-5 TRBV19 ASRGQGPNQPQH
TRBJ1-3 TRBV7-9 ASSPIRRSKPGNTIY
TRBJ2-5 TRBV4-3 ASSQETSGRPIVTQY
TRBJ1-1 TRBV2 ASSEGEWEAF
TRBJ1-1 TRBV10-3 AISEDSSNTEAF
TRBJ1-6 TRBV5-4 ASSPESGGFRDSPLH
TRBJ1-5 TRBV27 ASSLLGGAGQPQH
TRBJ2-7 TRBV9 ASSVGYPRTGGPYEQY
TRBJ2-3 TRBV2 ASSESPRDTQY
TRBJ2-2 TRBV11-2 ASSWTSGTPTGELF
TRBJ1-5 TRBV30 AWSPQAINQPQH
TRBJ1-2 TRBV6-2/TRBV6-3 ASSKDRDDYGYT
TRBJ2-1 TRBV7-2 ASSLAGAQF
TRBJ1-1 TRBV5-8 ASSLVPGQRNTEAF
TRBJ1-1 TRBV12-3/TRBV12-4 ASSHDRGLNTEAF
TRBJ1-2 TRBV20-1 SASRRAGIGGYT
TRBJ2-7 TRBV6-1 ASQDSYEQY
TRBJ1-1 TRBV5-1 ASSSLARDRGLTEAF
TRBJ1-4 TRBV28 ASSWQGQRNEKLF
TRBJ2-1 TRBV28 ASSWGLANEQF
TRBJ1-5 TRBV7-6 ASSLEATDNQPQH
TRBJ1-1 TRBV3-1 ASSQDSTGTHTEAF
TRBJ1-3 TRBV12-3/TRBV12-4 ASRGIGVD
TRBJ1-5 TRBV12-3/TRBV12-4 ASTTTGNLGQPQH
TRBJ2-1 TRBV5-1 ASRTASSYNEQF
TRBJ2-3 TRBV27 ASSYPLAGGPDTQY
TRBJ2-1 TRBV19 ASSMSSGAPYEQF
TRBJ2-3 TRBV28 ASRLGTTDTQY
TRBJ2-1 TRBV6-7 ASSYSEVHQF
TRBJ1-1 TRBV27 ASSFQGMNTEAF
TRBJ2-2 TRBV20-1 SAGAFGNTGELF
TRBJ2-1 TRBV10-3 AISLAGRDNEQF
TRBJ2-7 TRBV28 ASSPDGLAGVQQY
TRBJ2-7 TRBV4-1 ASSPAGLTYEQY
TRBJ2-7 TRBV20-1 SAPRRLAGADEQY
TRBJ2-7 TRBV7-9 ASSPVSGEQY